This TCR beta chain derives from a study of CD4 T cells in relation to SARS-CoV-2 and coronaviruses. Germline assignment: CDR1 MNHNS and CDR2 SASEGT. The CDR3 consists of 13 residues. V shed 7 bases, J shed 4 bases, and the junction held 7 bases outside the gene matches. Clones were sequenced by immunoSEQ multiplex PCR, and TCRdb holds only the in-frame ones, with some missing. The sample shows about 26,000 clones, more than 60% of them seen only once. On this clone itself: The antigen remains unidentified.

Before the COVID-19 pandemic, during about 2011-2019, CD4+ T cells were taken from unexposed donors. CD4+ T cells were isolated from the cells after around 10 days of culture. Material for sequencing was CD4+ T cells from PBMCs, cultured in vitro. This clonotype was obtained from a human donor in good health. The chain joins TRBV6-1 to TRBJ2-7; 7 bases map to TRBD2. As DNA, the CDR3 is TGTGCCAGCACACACTCAGCGGGGTACGAGCAGTACTTC. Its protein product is CASTHSAGYEQYF.